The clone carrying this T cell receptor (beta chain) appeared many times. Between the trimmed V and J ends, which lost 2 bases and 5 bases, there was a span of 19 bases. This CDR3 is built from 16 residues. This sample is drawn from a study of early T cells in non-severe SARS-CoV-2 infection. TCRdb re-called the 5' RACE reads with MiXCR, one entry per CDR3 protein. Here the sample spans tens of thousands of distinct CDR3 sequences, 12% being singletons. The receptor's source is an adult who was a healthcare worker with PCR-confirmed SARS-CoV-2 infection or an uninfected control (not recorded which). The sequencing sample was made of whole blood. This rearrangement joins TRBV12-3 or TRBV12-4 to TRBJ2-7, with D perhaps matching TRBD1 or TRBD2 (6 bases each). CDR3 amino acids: CASSLSVGQGRHEQYF. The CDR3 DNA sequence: TGTGCCAGCAGTTTATCAGTGGGGCAGGGGAGGCACGAGCAGTACTTC.